The rows below give T cell receptor beta chains drawn from one sample of a study of OX40 agonist ivuxolimab in advanced cancers. Repertoires were generated with immunoSEQ multiplex PCR, while TCRdb's copy carries only in-frame clones and drops some. The table records more than 55,000 clones, more than 80% of them present only once. The sample consisted of CD4+ or CD8+ T cells sorted from blood, taken in a trial of the OX40 agonist ivuxolimab. These receptors were taken from an adult with an advanced solid tumor such as melanoma, head and neck, liver or kidney cancer. Each CDR3 is given with its conserved first and last residue. Each record gives: D gene, clone size, V gene, J gene, CDR3 DNA, CDR3 protein. The D gene is left open where the match is weak. Clone size is shown for a subset of rows, as once, few, many or a class of expanded clone.

d_call: TRBD2; clone_size: .; v_call: TRBV5-1; j_call: TRBJ2-5; cdr3_nt: TGCGCCAGCAGCCAGCCTCTAGCGGGGCTCCAAGAGACCCAGTACTTC; cdr3_aa: CASSQPLAGLQETQYF
d_call: .; clone_size: .; v_call: TRBV12-5; j_call: TRBJ1-1; cdr3_nt: TGTGCTAGTGGTTTGGGACAATCAGGGACTGAAGCTTTCTTT; cdr3_aa: CASGLGQSGTEAFF
d_call: .; clone_size: .; v_call: TRBV6-5; j_call: TRBJ2-5; cdr3_nt: TGTGCCAGCAGCATTTCGACAGAAGAGACCCAGTACTTC; cdr3_aa: CASSISTEETQYF
d_call: TRBD2; clone_size: .; v_call: TRBV28; j_call: TRBJ2-4; cdr3_nt: TGTGCCAGCATGACGGGAGGCCAAAACATTCAGTACTTC; cdr3_aa: CASMTGGQNIQYF
d_call: .; clone_size: few; v_call: TRBV6-1; j_call: TRBJ2-7; cdr3_nt: TGTGCCAGCAGGCTCTCGCTAGGTCAAAATTACGAGCAGTACTTC; cdr3_aa: CASRLSLGQNYEQYF
d_call: TRBD2; clone_size: .; v_call: TRBV10-3; j_call: TRBJ2-1; cdr3_nt: TGTGCCATCAGTGAGTTCGGGACTAGCGGGACCTCCTACAATGAGCAGTTCTTC; cdr3_aa: CAISEFGTSGTSYNEQFF
d_call: .; clone_size: .; v_call: TRBV28; j_call: TRBJ2-7; cdr3_nt: TGTGCCAGCAGTTTCATCTCATCCCACGAGCAGTACTTC; cdr3_aa: CASSFISSHEQYF
d_call: .; clone_size: .; v_call: TRBV2; j_call: TRBJ1-5; cdr3_nt: TGTGCCAGCATGCCCCGAGGTGGGGGGGGTCAGCCCCAGCATTTT; cdr3_aa: CASMPRGGGGQPQHF
d_call: TRBD2; clone_size: .; v_call: TRBV5-1; j_call: TRBJ2-1; cdr3_nt: TGCGCCAGCAGTCAAAGACTAGCGGGAGTCGAGGAGCAGTTCTTC; cdr3_aa: CASSQRLAGVEEQFF
d_call: .; clone_size: .; v_call: TRBV11-3; j_call: TRBJ2-1; cdr3_nt: TGTGCCAGCAGCCCAAACGACATTTCCTACAATGAGCAGTTCTTC; cdr3_aa: CASSPNDISYNEQFF
d_call: TRBD1; clone_size: .; v_call: TRBV7-2; j_call: TRBJ2-1; cdr3_nt: TGTGCCAGCAGCGTCCGACAGGGCTCCTACAATGAGCAGTTCTTC; cdr3_aa: CASSVRQGSYNEQFF
d_call: .; clone_size: .; v_call: TRBV19; j_call: TRBJ2-7; cdr3_nt: TGTGCCAGTAGTATCTCGGGTTCTGGGACCCCGGTCGACGAGCAGTACTTC; cdr3_aa: CASSISGSGTPVDEQYF
d_call: .; clone_size: .; v_call: TRBV7-2; j_call: TRBJ2-3; cdr3_nt: TGTGCCAGCACCAGGACAGATACGCAGTATTTT; cdr3_aa: CASTRTDTQYF
d_call: .; clone_size: once; v_call: TRBV6-5; j_call: TRBJ2-1; cdr3_nt: TGTGCCAGCAGTTACGGGACTCCAGCCTCCTACAATGAGCAGTTCTTC; cdr3_aa: CASSYGTPASYNEQFF
d_call: TRBD2; clone_size: .; v_call: TRBV7-9; j_call: TRBJ2-1; cdr3_nt: TGTGCCAGCAGGGCTGGGACTAGCGCACCTTACAATGAGCAGTTCTTC; cdr3_aa: CASRAGTSAPYNEQFF
d_call: .; clone_size: .; v_call: TRBV4-1; j_call: TRBJ2-2; cdr3_nt: TGCGCCAGCAGCCAAGGTCTAGCTGGGAACACCGGGGAGCTGTTTTTT; cdr3_aa: CASSQGLAGNTGELFF
d_call: .; clone_size: .; v_call: TRBV7-3; j_call: TRBJ2-2; cdr3_nt: TGTGCCAGCAGCTTAAATGCCCTAGATATCACCGGGGAGCTGTTTTTT; cdr3_aa: CASSLNALDITGELFF
d_call: .; clone_size: .; v_call: TRBV5-6; j_call: TRBJ1-2; cdr3_nt: TGTGCCAGCAGCCCACCTATCGGCTCGGCCGTTCCTGTCTATGGCTACACCTTC; cdr3_aa: CASSPPIGSAVPVYGYTF
d_call: .; clone_size: .; v_call: TRBV30; j_call: TRBJ1-5; cdr3_nt: TGTGCCTGGAGTGTTGGCCAGGGGAGGGTAGGGCAGCCCCAGCATTTT; cdr3_aa: CAWSVGQGRVGQPQHF
d_call: TRBD1; clone_size: .; v_call: TRBV5-6; j_call: TRBJ2-3; cdr3_nt: TGTGCCAGCAGCGTACCTACAGGGGGCGGCACAGATACGCAGTATTTT; cdr3_aa: CASSVPTGGGTDTQYF
d_call: .; clone_size: .; v_call: TRBV10-1; j_call: TRBJ2-5; cdr3_nt: TGCGCCAGCAGTGCGTATGATTTGTACCAAGAGACCCAGTACTTC; cdr3_aa: CASSAYDLYQETQYF
d_call: .; clone_size: once; v_call: TRBV11-3; j_call: TRBJ1-1; cdr3_nt: TGTGCCAGCAGCCCGGCTTGGGGGGACACTGAAGCTTTCTTT; cdr3_aa: CASSPAWGDTEAFF
d_call: .; clone_size: .; v_call: TRBV10-2; j_call: TRBJ1-4; cdr3_nt: TGCGCCAGTACGGGAGGGGGGGACGAAAAACTGTTTTTT; cdr3_aa: CASTGGGDEKLFF
d_call: .; clone_size: .; v_call: TRBV18; j_call: TRBJ1-1; cdr3_nt: TGTGCCAGCTCACTACAGACAGAGAACACTGAAGCTTTCTTT; cdr3_aa: CASSLQTENTEAFF
d_call: .; clone_size: .; v_call: TRBV9; j_call: TRBJ2-2; cdr3_nt: TGTGCCAGCAGCCCCAGGTCCTCACCGAACACCGGGGAGCTGTTTTTT; cdr3_aa: CASSPRSSPNTGELFF
d_call: .; clone_size: .; v_call: TRBV7-9; j_call: TRBJ1-4; cdr3_nt: TGTGCCAGCAGCTTAGGTCTCGGTAATGAAAAACTGTTTTTT; cdr3_aa: CASSLGLGNEKLFF
d_call: TRBD2; clone_size: .; v_call: TRBV5-8; j_call: TRBJ2-5; cdr3_nt: TGTGCCAGCAGCCCGACTGGGACTATTTTGGAGACCCAGTACTTC; cdr3_aa: CASSPTGTILETQYF
d_call: .; clone_size: .; v_call: TRBV18; j_call: TRBJ1-6; cdr3_nt: TGTGCCAGCTCAGAAGGATTTAATTCACCCCTCCACTTT; cdr3_aa: CASSEGFNSPLHF
d_call: .; clone_size: .; v_call: TRBV30; j_call: TRBJ2-7; cdr3_nt: TGTGCCTGGAGTAACCTCTACGAGCAGTACTTC; cdr3_aa: CAWSNLYEQYF
d_call: TRBD1; clone_size: .; v_call: TRBV28; j_call: TRBJ1-2; cdr3_nt: TGTGCCAGCCGGAGGACAGGGACCTTTGCTAACTATGGCTACACCTTC; cdr3_aa: CASRRTGTFANYGYTF
d_call: .; clone_size: .; v_call: TRBV5-6; j_call: TRBJ1-1; cdr3_nt: TGTGCCAGCAGCTTTGGACAGAGGAACACTGAAGCTTTCTTT; cdr3_aa: CASSFGQRNTEAFF
d_call: TRBD2; clone_size: .; v_call: TRBV5-1; j_call: TRBJ2-5; cdr3_nt: TGCGCCAGCAGCTTCGAGTGGGAGGGGACCCAGTACTTC; cdr3_aa: CASSFEWEGTQYF
d_call: .; clone_size: .; v_call: TRBV9; j_call: TRBJ1-1; cdr3_nt: TGTGCCAGCAGCGCTGGGGACCTCACTGAAGCTTTCTTT; cdr3_aa: CASSAGDLTEAFF
d_call: TRBD1; clone_size: .; v_call: TRBV30; j_call: TRBJ2-3; cdr3_nt: TGTGCCTGGAGCCTGACAGGGGGTAGAGCAGATACGCAGTATTTT; cdr3_aa: CAWSLTGGRADTQYF
d_call: .; clone_size: .; v_call: TRBV19; j_call: TRBJ2-3; cdr3_nt: TGTGCCAGTAGTATAGAGGACACTACAGATACGCAGTATTTT; cdr3_aa: CASSIEDTTDTQYF
d_call: TRBD2; clone_size: .; v_call: TRBV2; j_call: TRBJ2-5; cdr3_nt: TGTGCCAGCAGTGCCCGACTAGCGGAGACCCAGTACTTC; cdr3_aa: CASSARLAETQYF
d_call: TRBD2; clone_size: .; v_call: TRBV10-1; j_call: TRBJ2-3; cdr3_nt: TGCGCCAGCAGTGAGTACCTAGCGGGACGCACAGATACGCAGTATTTT; cdr3_aa: CASSEYLAGRTDTQYF
d_call: TRBD2; clone_size: .; v_call: TRBV19; j_call: TRBJ2-3; cdr3_nt: TGTGCCAGTAGAGAACTAGCGGGGGTCACAGATACGCAGTATTTT; cdr3_aa: CASRELAGVTDTQYF
d_call: TRBD1; clone_size: .; v_call: TRBV6-6; j_call: TRBJ2-7; cdr3_nt: TGTGCCAGCAGTTACGGACACAGGGACAGGCCAAGCGAGCAGTACTTC; cdr3_aa: CASSYGHRDRPSEQYF
d_call: TRBD1; clone_size: .; v_call: TRBV5-4; j_call: TRBJ2-1; cdr3_nt: TGTGCCAGCAGCTTGGGGCAGGGGGATTACAATGAGCAGTTCTTC; cdr3_aa: CASSLGQGDYNEQFF
d_call: TRBD2; clone_size: .; v_call: TRBV10-2; j_call: TRBJ2-3; cdr3_nt: TGCGCCAGCAGTGGGGGGGGGACGACCAACACAGATACGCAGTATTTT; cdr3_aa: CASSGGGTTNTDTQYF